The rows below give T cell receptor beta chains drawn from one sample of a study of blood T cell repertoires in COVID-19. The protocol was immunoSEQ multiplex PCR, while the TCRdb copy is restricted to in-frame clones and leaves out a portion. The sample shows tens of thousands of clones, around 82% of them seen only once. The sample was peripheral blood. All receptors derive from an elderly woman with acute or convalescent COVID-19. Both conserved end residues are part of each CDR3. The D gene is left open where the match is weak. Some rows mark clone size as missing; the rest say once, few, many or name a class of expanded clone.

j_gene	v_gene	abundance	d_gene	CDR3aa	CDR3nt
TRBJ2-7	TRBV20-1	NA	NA	CSASFRSAYEQYF	TGCAGTGCTAGTTTCCGCAGTGCCTACGAGCAGTACTTC
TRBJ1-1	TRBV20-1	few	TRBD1	CSASTGQMNTEAFF	TGCAGTGCTAGTACGGGACAGATGAACACTGAAGCTTTCTTT
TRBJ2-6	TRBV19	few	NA	CASRDRIGANVLTF	TGTGCCAGCCGAGACAGGATTGGGGCCAACGTCCTGACTTTC
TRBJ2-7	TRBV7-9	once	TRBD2	CASSWSSGTSGGFTYEQYF	TGTGCCAGCAGCTGGAGCTCCGGGACTAGCGGGGGGTTCACCTACGAGCAGTACTTC
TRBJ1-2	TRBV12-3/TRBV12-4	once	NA	CASRSTANYGYTF	TGTGCCAGCAGGTCGACAGCTAACTATGGCTACACCTTC
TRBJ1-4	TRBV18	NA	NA	CASSPWRGEKLFF	TGTGCCAGCTCACCATGGAGGGGTGAAAAACTGTTTTTT
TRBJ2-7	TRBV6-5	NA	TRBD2	CASSYTRSGRSEQYF	TGTGCCAGCAGTTACACCAGGAGCGGGAGAAGCGAGCAGTACTTC
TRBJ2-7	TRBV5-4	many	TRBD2	CASSLGTSGIYEQYF	TGTGCCAGCAGCTTGGGGACTAGCGGGATCTACGAGCAGTACTTC
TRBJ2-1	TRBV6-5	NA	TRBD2	CASSRSGTSSNEQFF	TGTGCCAGCAGTCGGTCCGGGACTAGCTCCAATGAGCAGTTCTTC
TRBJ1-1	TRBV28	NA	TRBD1	CASSFTLSGGPEAFF	TGTGCCAGCAGTTTTACTTTATCAGGGGGGCCCGAAGCTTTCTTT
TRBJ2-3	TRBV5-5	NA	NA	CASRRQIITSTDTQYF	TGTGCCAGCAGAAGACAGATAATCACTAGCACAGATACGCAGTATTTT
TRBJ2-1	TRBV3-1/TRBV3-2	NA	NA	CASSQDLGSPTQFF	TGTGCCAGCAGCCAAGATCTGGGGAGCCCCACCCAGTTCTTC
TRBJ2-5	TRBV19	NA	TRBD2	CASSIATGGGRETQYF	TGTGCCAGTAGTATAGCAACGGGAGGGGGGAGAGAGACCCAGTACTTC
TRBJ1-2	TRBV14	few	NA	CASSQGGYGYTF	TGTGCCAGCAGCCAGGGAGGGTATGGCTACACCTTC
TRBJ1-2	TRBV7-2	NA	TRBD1	CASSFSGGNYGYTF	TGTGCCAGCAGCTTCTCAGGGGGCAACTATGGCTACACCTTC
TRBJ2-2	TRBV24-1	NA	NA	CATSAVGGNTGELFF	TGTGCCACCAGTGCAGTAGGGGGGAACACCGGGGAGCTGTTTTTT
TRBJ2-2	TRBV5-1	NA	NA	CASSSLRQANTGELFF	TGCGCCAGCAGCTCCCTGCGACAGGCGAACACCGGGGAGCTGTTTTTT
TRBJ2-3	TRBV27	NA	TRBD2	CASSSSGGSYTDTQYF	TGTGCCAGCAGTTCAAGCGGGGGTTCGTACACAGATACGCAGTATTTT
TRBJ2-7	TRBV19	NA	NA	CASSTKYEQYF	TGTGCCAGTAGTACCAAATACGAGCAGTACTTC
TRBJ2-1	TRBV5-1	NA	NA	CASSLTNYNEQFF	TGCGCCAGCAGCTTGACTAACTACAATGAGCAGTTCTTC
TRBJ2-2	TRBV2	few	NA	CASVMMRNTGELFF	TGTGCCAGCGTCATGATGAGGAATACCGGGGAGCTGTTTTTT
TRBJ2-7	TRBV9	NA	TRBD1	CASSLEDRVPEQYF	TGTGCCAGCAGCCTAGAGGACAGGGTGCCCGAGCAGTACTTC
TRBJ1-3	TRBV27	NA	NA	CASSLYSGAGNTIYF	TGTGCCAGCAGTTTATATTCAGGGGCTGGAAACACCATATATTTT
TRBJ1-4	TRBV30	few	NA	CAWSGRRSNEKLFF	TGTGCCTGGAGTGGACGGCGGTCTAATGAAAAACTGTTTTTT
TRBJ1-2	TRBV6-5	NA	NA	CASSYSAWGEGSGYTF	TGTGCCAGCAGTTACTCCGCGTGGGGGGAGGGGTCCGGCTACACCTTC
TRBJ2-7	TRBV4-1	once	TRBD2	CASSQVAGLSSYEQYF	TGCGCCAGCAGCCAAGTAGCGGGATTGAGCTCCTACGAGCAGTACTTC
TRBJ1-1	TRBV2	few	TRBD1	CASEGQRNTEAFF	TGTGCCAGCGAGGGACAGCGGAACACTGAAGCTTTCTTT
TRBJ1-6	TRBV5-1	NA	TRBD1	CASSFQTGRNSPLHF	TGCGCCAGCAGCTTCCAGACAGGGCGAAACTCACCCCTCCACTTT
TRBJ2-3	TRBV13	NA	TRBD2	CASSLVALAGGFGDTQYF	TGTGCCAGCAGCTTAGTGGCCCTAGCGGGGGGTTTTGGAGATACGCAGTATTTT
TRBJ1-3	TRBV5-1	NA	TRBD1	CASSLTGGSGNTIYF	TGCGCCAGCAGCTTGACAGGGGGTTCTGGAAACACCATATATTTT
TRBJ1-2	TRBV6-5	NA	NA	CASSTIQGKGYGYTF	TGTGCCAGCAGTACCATCCAGGGGAAAGGCTATGGCTACACCTTC
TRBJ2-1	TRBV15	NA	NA	CATSQARSSYNEQFF	TGTGCCACCAGCCAGGCCCGAAGCTCCTACAATGAGCAGTTCTTC
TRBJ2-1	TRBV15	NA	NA	CATSRDIVVNEQFF	TGTGCCACCAGCAGAGATATAGTGGTAAATGAGCAGTTCTTC
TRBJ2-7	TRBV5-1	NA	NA	CASSPDEGEREQYF	TGCGCCAGCAGCCCCGATGAGGGAGAGCGCGAGCAGTACTTC
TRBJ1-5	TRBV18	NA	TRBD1	CASSRVSGGGSNQPQHF	TGTGCCAGCTCAAGAGTTTCAGGGGGCGGGAGCAATCAGCCCCAGCATTTT
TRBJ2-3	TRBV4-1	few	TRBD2	CASSHPFGAGVADTQYF	TGCGCCAGCAGCCACCCCTTCGGAGCGGGAGTGGCAGATACGCAGTATTTT
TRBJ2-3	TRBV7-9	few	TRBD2	CASSSLFSGGGTDTQYF	TGTGCCAGCAGCTCCCTATTTAGCGGGGGTGGGACAGATACGCAGTATTTT
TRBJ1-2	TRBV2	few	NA	CASSNLGGTSNYGYTF	TGTGCCAGCAGTAACCTCGGGGGGACATCAAACTATGGCTACACCTTC
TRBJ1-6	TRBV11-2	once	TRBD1	CASNRGYNSPLHF	TGTGCCAGCAACAGGGGGTATAATTCACCCCTCCACTTT
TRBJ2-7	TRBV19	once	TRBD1	CASSPRDRSHEQYF	TGTGCCAGTAGTCCCCGGGACAGGTCCCACGAGCAGTACTTC
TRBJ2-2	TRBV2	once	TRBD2	CASSGTSGVRGELFF	TGTGCCAGCAGTGGGACTAGCGGGGTGCGGGGGGAGCTGTTTTTT